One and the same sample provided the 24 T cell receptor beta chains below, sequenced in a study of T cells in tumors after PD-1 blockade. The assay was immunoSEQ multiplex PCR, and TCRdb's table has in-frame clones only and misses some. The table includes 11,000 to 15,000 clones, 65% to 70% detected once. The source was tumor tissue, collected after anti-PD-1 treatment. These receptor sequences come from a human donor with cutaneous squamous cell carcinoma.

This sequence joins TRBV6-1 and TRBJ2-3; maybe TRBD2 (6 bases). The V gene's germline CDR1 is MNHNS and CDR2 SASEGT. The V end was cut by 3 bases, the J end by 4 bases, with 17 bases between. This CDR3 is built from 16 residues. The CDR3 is CASSDRDFRSSDTQYF. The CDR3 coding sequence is TGTGCCAGCAGTGATCGGGACTTTCGTTCCTCAGATACGCAGTATTTT.

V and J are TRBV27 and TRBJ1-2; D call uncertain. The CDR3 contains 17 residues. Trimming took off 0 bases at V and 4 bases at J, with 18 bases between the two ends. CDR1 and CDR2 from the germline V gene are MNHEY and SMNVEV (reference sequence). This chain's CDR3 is CASSLSRRSPEAYGYTF. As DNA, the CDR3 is TGTGCCAGCAGTTTATCGAGACGCTCCCCGGAAGCCTATGGCTACACCTTC.

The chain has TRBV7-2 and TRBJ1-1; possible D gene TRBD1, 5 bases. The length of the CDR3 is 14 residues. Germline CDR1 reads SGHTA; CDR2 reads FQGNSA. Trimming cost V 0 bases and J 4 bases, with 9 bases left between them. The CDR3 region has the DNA TGTGCCAGCAGCTTAGCGAGGGGTTCCACTGAAGCTTTCTTT. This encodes CASSLARGSTEAFF.

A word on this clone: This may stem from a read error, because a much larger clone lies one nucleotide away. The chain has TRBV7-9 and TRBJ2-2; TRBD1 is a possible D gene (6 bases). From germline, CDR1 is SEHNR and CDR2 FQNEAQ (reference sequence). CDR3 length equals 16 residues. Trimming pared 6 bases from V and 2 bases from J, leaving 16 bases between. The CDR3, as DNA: TGTGCCAGCAGGCCAGAGGCAGGGGTTAACACCGGGGAGCTGTTTTTT. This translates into CASRPEAGVNTGELFF.

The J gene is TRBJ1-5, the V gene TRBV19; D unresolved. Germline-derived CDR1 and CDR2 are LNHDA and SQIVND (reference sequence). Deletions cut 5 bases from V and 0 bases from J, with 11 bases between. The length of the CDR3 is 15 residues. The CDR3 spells CASSPVGLSNQPQHF. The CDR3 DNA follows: TGTGCCAGTAGTCCCGTTGGGCTTAGCAATCAGCCCCAGCATTTT.

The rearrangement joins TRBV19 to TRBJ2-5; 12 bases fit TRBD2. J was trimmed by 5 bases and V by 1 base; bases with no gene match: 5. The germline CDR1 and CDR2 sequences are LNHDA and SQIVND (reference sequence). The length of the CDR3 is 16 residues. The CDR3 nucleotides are TGTGCCAGTAGTATAGGACTAGCGGGGGTACGGGAGACCCAGTACTTC. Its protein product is CASSIGLAGVRETQYF.

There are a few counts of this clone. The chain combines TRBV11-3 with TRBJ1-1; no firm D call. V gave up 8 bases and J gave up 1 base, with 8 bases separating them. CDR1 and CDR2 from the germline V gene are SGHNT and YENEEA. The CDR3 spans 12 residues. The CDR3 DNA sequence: TGTGCCAGCGGTCACTCGAACACTGAAGCTTTCTTT. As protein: CASGHSNTEAFF.

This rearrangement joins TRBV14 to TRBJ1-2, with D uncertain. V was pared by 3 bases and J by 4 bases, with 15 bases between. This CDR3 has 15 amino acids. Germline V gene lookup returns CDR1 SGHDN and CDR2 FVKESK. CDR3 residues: CASSQYGRLFYGYTF. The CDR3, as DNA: TGTGCCAGCAGCCAGTACGGGAGGCTATTCTATGGCTACACCTTC.

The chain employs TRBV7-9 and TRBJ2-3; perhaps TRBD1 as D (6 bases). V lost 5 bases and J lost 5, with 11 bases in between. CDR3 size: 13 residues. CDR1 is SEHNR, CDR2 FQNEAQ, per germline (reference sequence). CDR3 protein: CASSILTGDTQYF. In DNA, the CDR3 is TGTGCCAGCAGCATCCTGACAGGAGATACGCAGTATTTT.

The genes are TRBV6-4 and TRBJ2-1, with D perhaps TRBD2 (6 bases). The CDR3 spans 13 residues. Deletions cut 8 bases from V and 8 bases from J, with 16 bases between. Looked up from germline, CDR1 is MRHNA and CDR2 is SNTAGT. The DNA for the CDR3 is TGTGCCAGCGCGACTAGAGACTCCGATGAGCAGTTCTTC. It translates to CASATRDSDEQFF.

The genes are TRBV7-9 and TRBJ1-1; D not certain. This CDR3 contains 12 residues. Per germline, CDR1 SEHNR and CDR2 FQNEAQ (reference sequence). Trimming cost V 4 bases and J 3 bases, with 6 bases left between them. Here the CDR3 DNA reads TGTGCCAGCAGCTCCTTCGACACTGAAGCTTTCTTT. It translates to CASSSFDTEAFF.

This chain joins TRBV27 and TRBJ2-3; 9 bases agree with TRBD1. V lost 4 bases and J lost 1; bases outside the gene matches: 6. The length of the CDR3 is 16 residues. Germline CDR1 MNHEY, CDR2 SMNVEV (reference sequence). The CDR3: CASSSPGTGRTDTQYF. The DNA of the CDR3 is TGTGCCAGCAGTTCCCCCGGGACAGGGCGCACAGATACGCAGTATTTT.

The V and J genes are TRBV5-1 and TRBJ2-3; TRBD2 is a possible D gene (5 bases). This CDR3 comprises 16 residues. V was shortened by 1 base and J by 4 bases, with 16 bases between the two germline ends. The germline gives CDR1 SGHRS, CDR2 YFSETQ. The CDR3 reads CASSLRGFEGSDTQYF. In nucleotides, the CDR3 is TGCGCCAGCAGCTTGAGAGGATTTGAGGGCTCAGATACGCAGTATTTT.

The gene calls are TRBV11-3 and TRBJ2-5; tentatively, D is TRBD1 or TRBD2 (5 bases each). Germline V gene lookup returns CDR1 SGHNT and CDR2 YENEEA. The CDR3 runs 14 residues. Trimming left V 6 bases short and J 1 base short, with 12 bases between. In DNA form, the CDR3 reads TGTGCCAGCAGACCTCCGGGACCCCAAGAGACCCAGTACTTC. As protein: CASRPPGPQETQYF.

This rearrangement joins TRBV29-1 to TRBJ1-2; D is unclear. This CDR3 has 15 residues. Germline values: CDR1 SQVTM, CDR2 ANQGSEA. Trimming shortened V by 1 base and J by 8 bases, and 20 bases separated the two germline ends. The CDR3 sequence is CSVEVPSFFQLGYTF. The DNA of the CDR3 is TGCAGCGTTGAAGTTCCCAGTTTTTTTCAGCTCGGCTACACCTTC.

Here the CDR3 reads CAWSLGNSPLHF. The CDR3 DNA sequence: TGTGCCTGGAGTCTAGGTAATTCACCCCTCCACTTT. The gene calls are TRBV30 and TRBJ1-6; the D is unclear. The germline V gene has CDR1 GTSNPN and CDR2 SVGIG (reference sequence). V was shortened by 2 bases and J by 6 bases, with 5 bases between the two germline ends. The CDR3 runs to 12 residues.

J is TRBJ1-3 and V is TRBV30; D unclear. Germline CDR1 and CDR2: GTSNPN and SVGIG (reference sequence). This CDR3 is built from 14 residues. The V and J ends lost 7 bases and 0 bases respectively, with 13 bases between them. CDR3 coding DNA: TGTGCCTCTGACCTAGCCTTCTCTGGAAACACCATATATTTT. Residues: CASDLAFSGNTIYF.

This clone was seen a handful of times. The CDR3 protein is CASSPQGQGTEAFF. CDR3 in DNA: TGTGCCAGCAGCCCACAGGGGCAGGGCACTGAAGCTTTCTTT. The V call is TRBV7-3, the J call TRBJ1-1, with TRBD1 matching over 7 bases. Germline trimming cut 5 bases from V and 4 bases from J; bases unmatched to any gene: 7. The CDR3 contains 14 residues. From germline, CDR1 is SGHTA and CDR2 FQGTGA.

CDR3: CASGGPGHYSTGELFF. The DNA of the CDR3 is TGTGCCAGCGGGGGTCCGGGACACTATTCCACCGGGGAGCTGTTTTTT. This chain links TRBV25-1 with TRBJ2-2, with D possibly TRBD1 on 6 matching bases. This CDR3 is built from 16 residues. CDR1 and CDR2 from the germline V gene are MGHDK and SYGVNS. The V end was cut by 8 bases, the J end by 4 bases, with 20 bases between.

CDR3 DNA: TGCGCCAGCAGCTTGGAGGGGGGATTCTACGAGCAGTACTTC. This translates into CASSLEGGFYEQYF. The chain recombines TRBV5-1 with TRBJ2-7; D is tentatively TRBD1 or TRBD2 (6 bases each). Germline CDR1 and CDR2: SGHRS and YFSETQ. The CDR3 spans 14 residues. V dropped 0 bases and J dropped 3 bases, with 10 bases sitting between them.

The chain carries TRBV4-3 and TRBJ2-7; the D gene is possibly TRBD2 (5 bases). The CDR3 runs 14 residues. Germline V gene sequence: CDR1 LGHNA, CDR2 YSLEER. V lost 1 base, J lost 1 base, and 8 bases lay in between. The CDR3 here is CASSQGPGSYEQYF. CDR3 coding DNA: TGCGCCAGCAGCCAAGGCCCGGGGTCCTACGAGCAGTACTTC.

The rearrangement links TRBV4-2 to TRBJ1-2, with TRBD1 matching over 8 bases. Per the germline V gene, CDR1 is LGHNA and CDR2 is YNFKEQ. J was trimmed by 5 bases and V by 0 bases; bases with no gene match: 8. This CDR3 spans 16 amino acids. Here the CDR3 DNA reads TGTGCCAGCAGCCAAGAAGGCGGGACAGGAGGGTATGGCTACACCTTC. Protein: CASSQEGGTGGYGYTF.

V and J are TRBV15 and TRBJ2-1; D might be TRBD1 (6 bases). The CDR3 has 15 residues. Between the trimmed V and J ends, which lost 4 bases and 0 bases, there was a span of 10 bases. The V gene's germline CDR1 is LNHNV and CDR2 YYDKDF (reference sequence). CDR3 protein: CATSKGDVSYNEQFF. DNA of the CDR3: TGTGCCACCAGCAAGGGGGACGTCTCCTACAATGAGCAGTTCTTC.

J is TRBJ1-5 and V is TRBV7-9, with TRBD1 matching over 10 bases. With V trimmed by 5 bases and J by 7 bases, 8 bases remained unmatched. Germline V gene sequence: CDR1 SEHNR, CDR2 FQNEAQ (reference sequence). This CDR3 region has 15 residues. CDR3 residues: CASSPQTGGGQPQHF. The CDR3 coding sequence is TGTGCCAGCAGCCCACAGACAGGGGGCGGACAGCCCCAGCATTTT.